This note documents a single T cell receptor (beta chain) sequence. The sample originates from a study of T cell changes during pregnancy in multiple sclerosis. The CDR3 has 15 amino acids. V was cut by 0 bases and J by 7 bases, with 12 bases left in between. Germline loops: CDR1 LGHNA, CDR2 YSLEER. The table came from immunoSEQ multiplex PCR; TCRdb's copy has only in-frame clones and leaves some out. The sample includes 30,000 to 35,000 clones, around nine tenths of them seen just once. The chain links TRBV4-3 to TRBJ2-2, with a tentative D call TRBD2 (6 bases). This receptor was identified in a female donor with multiple sclerosis, enrolled in a pregnancy study. The sample consisted of CD8+ T cells from peripheral blood mononuclear cells, taken in the second trimester of pregnancy. The CDR3 nucleotides read TGCGCCAGCAGCCAAGACCTGGGGGGAGTCGGGGAGCTGTTTTTT. Translated: CASSQDLGGVGELFF.